One and the same sample provided the 23 T cell receptor beta chains below, sequenced in a study of shared clonotypes between healthy human individuals (dated by TCRdb to between 2020 and 2021). Preparation of the library involved the immunoSEQ multiplex PCR assay. TCRdb retrieved this table from immuneACCESS and kept in-frame rearrangements only. Not all clones are present; in checked studies, unresolved V genes account for under half, and no reason is known for the remainder. Recorded for this sample are more than 2 million clones; roughly 94% of them occurred a single time. The ten top clones hold roughly 1.1% of the sample. For the CD8 naive samples, CD45RO-negative cells were positively selected for CCR7, yielding a CD45RA+CCR7+ population from which TemRA cells were excluded. The sequencing input was naive CD8+ T cells sorted from blood. The cell subset or site label of this sample denotes: CD45RA+CCR7+. The receptors shown here come from a man aged 18-30 years in good health.

The J gene is TRBJ2-3, the V gene TRBV9; tentative D call: TRBD1 (5 bases). CDR1 is SGDLS and CDR2 is YYNGEE in the germline V gene. The CDR3 has 14 amino acids. V lost 2 bases and J 6 bases, leaving 13 bases between the germline ends. CDR3 region: CASSVSGKEDTQYF. The CDR3 region has the DNA TGTGCCAGCAGCGTTTCAGGGAAAGAGGATACGCAGTATTTT.

The rearrangement links TRBV4-1 to TRBJ1-1, with D unresolved. V gave up 0 bases and J gave up 7 bases, with 15 bases separating them. This CDR3 comprises 15 residues. Germline assignment: CDR1 MGHRA and CDR2 YSYEKL. CDR3 loop: CASSQEGGLAGEAFF. In nucleotides, the CDR3 is TGCGCCAGCAGCCAAGAAGGTGGCCTTGCGGGTGAAGCTTTCTTT.

The chain is built from TRBV7-6 and TRBJ1-2, with D possibly being TRBD1 (5 bases). The CDR3 is 15 residues long. Germline V gene lookup returns CDR1 SGHVS and CDR2 FNYEAQ. Trimming shortened V by 1 base and J by 10 bases, and 19 bases separated the two germline ends. The CDR3 DNA is TGTGCCAGCAGCTTAGGGGCGTCGGACACATTTTCCTACACCTTC. Translated: CASSLGASDTFSYTF.

Regarding this clone: The same CDR3 arises from other DNA sequences in this sample as well. The V and J genes are TRBV7-2 and TRBJ1-1; 9 positions agree with TRBD1. Per the germline V gene, CDR1 is SGHTA and CDR2 is FQGNSA. With 3 bases clipped from V and 5 bases from J, the junction kept 1 base outside the gene matches. The CDR3 totals 13 residues. The CDR3 DNA reads TGTGCCAGCAGCTTGGGACAGGGAACTGAAGCTTTCTTT. It encodes CASSLGQGTEAFF.

The V and J genes are TRBV7-8 and TRBJ1-2; TRBD1 aligns across 7 bases. CDR1 SGHVS and CDR2 FQNEAQ come from the germline V gene. Trimming took 3 bases from V and 8 from J; bases not matched to a gene: 15. This CDR3 has 16 residues. The CDR3 protein is CASSFGATGREQGYTF. The CDR3 coding sequence is TGTGCCAGCAGCTTTGGGGCGACAGGGAGAGAACAAGGCTACACCTTC.

V is TRBV9 and J is TRBJ2-1, with 8 positions matching TRBD2. In germline, CDR1 is SGDLS, CDR2 YYNGEE. Trimming removed 10 bases from V and 2 bases from J; junction bases left unmatched: 8. The CDR3 is 14 residues long. The CDR3 reads CASGGTSPYNEQFF. As DNA, the CDR3 is TGTGCCTCGGGCGGGACTAGTCCCTACAATGAGCAGTTCTTC.

The chain uses TRBV9 and TRBJ2-7; TRBD1 might be the D (6 bases). Per the germline V gene, CDR1 is SGDLS and CDR2 is YYNGEE. V was trimmed by 7 bases and J by 0 bases, leaving 14 bases between them. The CDR3 has 14 amino acids. CDR3 nucleotide sequence: TGTGCCAGCTCGAAGACAGGAGCCTCCTACGAGCAGTACTTC. This codes for CASSKTGASYEQYF.

For this clone: The sample contains more than one DNA sequence encoding this CDR3. The chain combines TRBV6-5 with TRBJ2-5; 13 bases map to TRBD2. The CDR3 loop spans 15 amino acids. V lost 5 bases and J lost 5; bases outside the gene matches: 5. Germline V gene sequence: CDR1 MNHEY, CDR2 SVGAGI. CDR3 protein: CASSRLAGGVETQYF. DNA of the CDR3: TGTGCCAGCAGTCGACTAGCGGGGGGCGTGGAGACCCAGTACTTC.

As regards this clone: Other nucleotide sequences in the sample specify the same CDR3. The chain carries TRBV6-5 and TRBJ2-3, with unresolved D. CDR1 MNHEY and CDR2 SVGAGI come from the germline V gene. V was pared by 1 base and J by 2 bases, with 7 bases between. CDR3 size: 14 residues. CDR3 DNA sequence: TGTGCCAGCAGTTACTTAGGGAACACAGATACGCAGTATTTT. Its protein product is CASSYLGNTDTQYF.

This chain joins TRBV13 and TRBJ2-1; 7 bases agree with TRBD2. CDR3 length: 15 amino acids. The germline CDR1 and CDR2 sequences are PRHDT and FYEKMQ (reference sequence). Trimming took 4 bases from V and 12 from J; bases not matched to a gene: 15. This CDR3 is CASSSTSSALVGQFF. In DNA, the CDR3 is TGTGCCAGCAGCTCGACTAGCTCAGCCCTGGTAGGGCAGTTCTTC.

The J gene is TRBJ2-1, the V gene TRBV11-2; TRBD2 matches at 8 bases. The germline V gene encodes CDR1 SGHAT and CDR2 FQNNGV. There are 17 residues in the CDR3. J gave up 0 bases and V 1 base, and 5 bases lay outside the gene matches. CDR3 DNA sequence: TGTGCCAGCAGCTTAGGAGCGGGGGACCTCTCCTACAATGAGCAGTTCTTC. Protein: CASSLGAGDLSYNEQFF. Based on the CDR3 plus reference TRBV11-2 and TRBJ2-1, the full variable domain is EAGVAQSPRYKIIEKRQSVAFWCNPISGHATLYWYQQILGQGPKLLIQFQNNGVVDDSQLPKDRFSAERLKGVDSTLKIQPAKLEDSAVYLCASSLGAGDLSYNEQFFGPGTRLTVL.

The chain is built from TRBV29-1 and TRBJ2-1; 10 positions agree with TRBD2. CDR1 is SQVTM, CDR2 ANQGSEA, per germline. V was pared by 2 bases and J by 9 bases, with 1 base of the junction left unmatched. The CDR3 runs to 12 residues. In DNA, the CDR3 is TGCAGCGTTGAACTAGCGGGAGTTGAGCAGTTCTTC. Its translation is CSVELAGVEQFF.

The chain combines TRBV29-1 with TRBJ2-7, with 9 bases fitting TRBD1. Germline CDR1 reads SQVTM; CDR2 reads ANQGSEA. Losses at the gene ends were 4 bases for V and 2 bases for J; bases not matched to a gene: 9. The CDR3 is made up of 15 amino acids. The CDR3 here is CSVVGGTGTTYEQYF. The CDR3 coding sequence is TGCAGCGTTGTGGGGGGGACAGGGACTACCTACGAGCAGTACTTC.

The V and J genes are TRBV7-9 and TRBJ2-1, with D perhaps given as TRBD1 or TRBD2 (6 bases each). This CDR3 comprises 15 residues. CDR1 and CDR2 (germline): SEHNR, FQNEAQ (reference sequence). Trimming removed 0 bases at V and 6 bases at J, with 12 bases between. The CDR3, as DNA: TGTGCCAGCAGCTTAGCCGAAGGGGGGATCAATGAGCAGTTCTTC. Translation gives CASSLAEGGINEQFF.

This clone was counted a few times. The chain recombines TRBV19 with TRBJ2-3, with 12 bases aligning to TRBD2. Losses at the gene ends were 3 bases for V and 4 bases for J; bases not matched to a gene: 5. Germline CDR1 is LNHDA and CDR2 is SQIVND (reference sequence). This CDR3 is built from 16 residues. CDR3 protein: CASSITGLAGSDTQYF. The CDR3 region has the DNA TGTGCCAGTAGTATCACCGGACTAGCGGGATCAGATACGCAGTATTTT.

Remarks on this clone: Other DNA sequences in the same sample also yield this CDR3. The V and J genes are TRBV7-2 and TRBJ2-7; D is undetermined. The CDR3 totals 13 residues. CDR1 is SGHTA and CDR2 is FQGNSA in the germline V gene. Trimming stripped 2 bases from V and 3 bases from J, with 8 bases between. The CDR3 spells CASSLSRNYEQYF. The CDR3 nucleotides read TGTGCCAGCAGCTTATCCCGTAACTACGAGCAGTACTTC. The full variable domain, in which reference TRBV7-2 and TRBJ2-7 provide the parts outside the CDR3, is GAGVSQSPSNKVTEKGKDVELRCDPISGHTALYWYRQSLGQGLEFLIYFQGNSAPDKSGLPSDRFSAERTGGSVSTLTIQRTQQEDSAVYLCASSLSRNYEQYFGPGTRLTVT.

The chain combines TRBV6-5 with TRBJ2-1; D unresolved. V lost 5 bases to trimming and J lost 7 bases, with 6 bases between them. The CDR3 contains 11 residues. Germline V gene data show CDR1 as MNHEY and CDR2 as SVGAGI. The DNA for the CDR3 is TGTGCCAGCAGTCTAGAGAATGAGCAGTTCTTC. Encoded protein: CASSLENEQFF.

Remarks on this clone: The same CDR3 also results from other DNA sequences found in this sample. The chain joins TRBV30 to TRBJ2-7, with D perhaps TRBD1 (6 bases). Germline CDR1 is GTSNPN and CDR2 is SVGIG (reference sequence). The V end was cut by 5 bases, the J end by 6 bases, with 11 bases between. There are 11 residues in the CDR3. The CDR3 DNA reads as TGTGCCTGGGAACAGGGTGGCGAGCAGTACTTC. Protein: CAWEQGGEQYF.

The table lists this clone with a count of one. The rearrangement links TRBV4-3 to TRBJ2-7; D is possibly TRBD1 or TRBD2 (5 bases each). Germline V gene data show CDR1 as LGHNA and CDR2 as YSLEER. Deletions cut 0 bases from V and 1 base from J, with 10 bases between. This CDR3 spans 15 amino acids. The CDR3 DNA reads TGCGCCAGCAGCCAAGAGAATGAGGGGTCCTACGAGCAGTACTTC. It specifies CASSQENEGSYEQYF.

The chain carries TRBV7-9 and TRBJ2-3; 10 positions match TRBD2. With V trimmed by 4 bases and J by 0 bases, 4 bases remained unmatched. The CDR3 consists of 16 residues. Germline CDR1 and CDR2: SEHNR and FQNEAQ (reference sequence). CDR3 in amino acids: CASSSTSGESTDTQYF. The CDR3 coding sequence is TGTGCCAGCAGCTCAACTAGCGGGGAAAGCACAGATACGCAGTATTTT.

The rearrangement links TRBV29-1 to TRBJ1-2; D might be TRBD1 (5 bases). V shed 6 bases and J shed 8 bases, with 16 bases lying between them. Per germline, CDR1 SQVTM and CDR2 ANQGSEA. There are 12 residues in the CDR3. This chain's CDR3 is CSVGLNWDGYTF. The CDR3 nucleotides are TGCAGCGTAGGTTTAAACTGGGACGGCTACACCTTC.

The sample holds one count of this clone. The chain links TRBV23-1 to TRBJ2-7, with 7 nucleotides matching TRBD1. TRBV23-1 is labeled an ORF, and its function is uncertain. This CDR3 region has 15 residues. The V and J ends lost 0 bases and 4 bases, in that order; junction bases with no gene match: 6. The CDR3 loop is CASSQSGDSKYEQYF. In DNA, the CDR3 is TGCGCCAGCAGTCAATCGGGGGACAGCAAGTACGAGCAGTACTTC.

The genes are TRBV6-4 and TRBJ2-3; 7 bases line up with TRBD2. Germline CDR1 reads MRHNA; CDR2 reads SNTAGT. Unmatched junction bases numbered 3, after V lost 2 bases and J lost 4 bases. This CDR3 is built from 14 residues. The CDR3 reads CASSDAGDADTQYF. CDR3 nucleotides: TGTGCCAGCAGTGACGCGGGGGACGCAGATACGCAGTATTTT.